Listed below are T cell receptor beta chains from one sample, sequenced in a study of OX40 agonist ivuxolimab in advanced cancers. Sequenced by immunoSEQ multiplex PCR; TCRdb stores in-frame clones only, minus some. The sample holds about 64,000 clones, around 80% seen once. Sequencing used CD4+ or CD8+ T cells sorted from blood, obtained in a trial of the OX40 agonist ivuxolimab. The receptors here all came from an adult with an advanced solid tumor such as melanoma, head and neck, liver or kidney cancer. Both conserved end residues are part of each CDR3. The order of the fields is CDR3 protein, CDR3 DNA, clone size, V gene, D gene, J gene. The D gene is left open where the match is weak. Only part of the rows carry a size: once, few, many, or a class if the clone is expanded.

CDR3: CASSTGPGYGYTF; DNA: TGTGCCAGTAGTACCGGACCGGGCTATGGCTACACCTTC; size: -; V: TRBV19; D: -; J: TRBJ1-2
CDR3: CASSGGQLANYGYTF; DNA: TGTGCCAGCAGCGGGGGACAGCTAGCCAACTATGGCTACACCTTC; size: -; V: TRBV5-4; D: TRBD1; J: TRBJ1-2
CDR3: CASSSRLAGPTGELFF; DNA: TGTGCCAGCAGCTCCAGACTAGCGGGACCCACCGGGGAGCTGTTTTTT; size: once; V: TRBV5-4; D: TRBD2; J: TRBJ2-2
CDR3: CASRRTQEETQYF; DNA: TGTGCCAGCAGAAGGACGCAGGAAGAGACCCAGTACTTC; size: -; V: TRBV6-5; D: -; J: TRBJ2-5
CDR3: CASSLGQAGVGEQFF; DNA: TGTGCCAGCAGCTTAGGTCAAGCGGGAGTGGGTGAGCAGTTCTTC; size: -; V: TRBV7-3; D: TRBD2; J: TRBJ2-1
CDR3: CASSQTGSGANVLTF; DNA: TGCGCCAGCAGCCAAACAGGTAGCGGGGCCAACGTCCTGACTTTC; size: -; V: TRBV4-1; D: -; J: TRBJ2-6
CDR3: CASSDSASGGVDTQYF; DNA: TGTGCCAGCAGTGACTCGGCTAGCGGGGGAGTGGATACGCAGTATTTT; size: -; V: TRBV6-4; D: TRBD2; J: TRBJ2-3
CDR3: CASSLTGSTDTQYF; DNA: TGCGCCAGCAGCTTAACAGGTAGCACAGATACGCAGTATTTT; size: few; V: TRBV5-1; D: -; J: TRBJ2-3
CDR3: CAWSSPSVYIQYF; DNA: TGTGCCTGGAGCAGCCCTAGCGTGTACATTCAGTACTTC; size: -; V: TRBV30; D: -; J: TRBJ2-4
CDR3: CASSPEPGQGSAVQTQYF; DNA: TGTGCCAGCAGCCCCGAACCCGGACAGGGCTCGGCTGTGCAGACCCAGTACTTC; size: -; V: TRBV7-8; D: TRBD1; J: TRBJ2-5
CDR3: CASSPLGQGADTQYF; DNA: TGTGCCAGCAGTCCTCTGGGACAGGGAGCAGATACGCAGTATTTT; size: -; V: TRBV7-2; D: TRBD1; J: TRBJ2-3
CDR3: CASTTGADTQYF; DNA: TGTGCCAGTACGACAGGAGCAGATACGCAGTATTTT; size: -; V: TRBV28; D: -; J: TRBJ2-3
CDR3: CASSIGPTGAVTQYF; DNA: TGTGCCAGTAGTATAGGACCCACCGGTGCTGTTACGCAGTATTTT; size: -; V: TRBV19; D: -; J: TRBJ2-3
CDR3: CASSAGTGYYEQYF; DNA: TGTGCCAGCAGTGCCGGGACAGGGTACTACGAGCAGTACTTC; size: -; V: TRBV2; D: TRBD1; J: TRBJ2-7
CDR3: CASSLEGPYYEQYF; DNA: TGTGCCAGCAGCTTAGAGGGCCCGTACTACGAGCAGTACTTC; size: -; V: TRBV11-3; D: -; J: TRBJ2-7
CDR3: CASSQGGGIGSSLYEQYF; DNA: TGTGCCAGCAGCCAAGGCGGGGGAATCGGGAGTTCCCTGTACGAGCAGTACTTC; size: -; V: TRBV4-2; D: TRBD2; J: TRBJ2-7
CDR3: CASSLGQGLHGYTF; DNA: TGTGCCAGCAGCCTCGGACAGGGCTTACATGGCTACACCTTC; size: -; V: TRBV5-5; D: TRBD1; J: TRBJ1-2
CDR3: CASSPVEGAHTDTQYF; DNA: TGTGCCAGCTCACCCGTGGAAGGGGCCCACACAGATACGCAGTATTTT; size: -; V: TRBV18; D: -; J: TRBJ2-3
CDR3: CSVWTATTSKQYF; DNA: TGCAGCGTTTGGACAGCAACTACATCAAAGCAGTACTTC; size: -; V: TRBV29-1; D: -; J: TRBJ2-7
CDR3: CASSKQGLETQYF; DNA: TGTGCCAGCAGTAAACAGGGTTTGGAGACCCAGTACTTC; size: -; V: TRBV27; D: -; J: TRBJ2-5
CDR3: CASSGGRVVDGYTF; DNA: TGTGCCAGTAGTGGTGGGAGGGTTGTGGATGGCTACACCTTC; size: -; V: TRBV19; D: -; J: TRBJ1-2
CDR3: CASSLSKGGNEKLFF; DNA: TGCGCCAGCAGCCTCTCTAAGGGGGGGAATGAAAAACTGTTTTTT; size: -; V: TRBV5-1; D: -; J: TRBJ1-4
CDR3: CASSPKPGLVYGELFF; DNA: TGTGCCAGCAGCCCAAAACCGGGACTAGTTTACGGGGAGCTGTTTTTT; size: -; V: TRBV11-2; D: TRBD2; J: TRBJ2-2
CDR3: CSVPDRDDTYEQYF; DNA: TGCAGCGTCCCGGACAGGGACGACACCTACGAGCAGTACTTC; size: once; V: TRBV29-1; D: TRBD1; J: TRBJ2-7
CDR3: CASSLAIGTKGYGYTF; DNA: TGTGCCAGCAGCTTGGCCATCGGGACAAAGGGTTATGGCTACACCTTC; size: -; V: TRBV5-6; D: -; J: TRBJ1-2
CDR3: CASSKISDTQYF; DNA: TGTGCCAGCAGCAAGATCTCAGATACGCAGTATTTT; size: few; V: TRBV2; D: -; J: TRBJ2-3
CDR3: CASSFPRGVQYF; DNA: TGTGCCAGCAGCTTTCCCAGAGGGGTGCAGTACTTC; size: -; V: TRBV12-1; D: -; J: TRBJ2-7
CDR3: CASSPNTGSEAFF; DNA: TGTGCCAGCAGCCCGAATACAGGGTCAGAAGCTTTCTTT; size: -; V: TRBV7-9; D: -; J: TRBJ1-1
CDR3: CASSPGVGSYNEQFF; DNA: TGTGCCAGCAGCCCCGGGGTCGGCTCCTACAATGAGCAGTTCTTC; size: -; V: TRBV7-2; D: -; J: TRBJ2-1
CDR3: CASSLFIAPSGANVLTF; DNA: TGTGCCAGCAGCTTATTTATAGCGCCCTCTGGGGCCAACGTCCTGACTTTC; size: -; V: TRBV5-4; D: -; J: TRBJ2-6
CDR3: CASSQEPQSNQPQHF; DNA: TGCGCCAGCAGCCAAGAACCCCAGAGCAATCAGCCCCAGCATTTT; size: few; V: TRBV4-1; D: -; J: TRBJ1-5
CDR3: CASSSNWGTEQYF; DNA: TGTGCCAGCAGCTCAAACTGGGGGACCGAGCAGTACTTC; size: few; V: TRBV7-2; D: -; J: TRBJ2-7
CDR3: CASTHLGVTSSGNTIYF; DNA: TGTGCCAGTACCCACTTGGGCGTTACCTCCTCTGGAAACACCATATATTTT; size: -; V: TRBV19; D: -; J: TRBJ1-3